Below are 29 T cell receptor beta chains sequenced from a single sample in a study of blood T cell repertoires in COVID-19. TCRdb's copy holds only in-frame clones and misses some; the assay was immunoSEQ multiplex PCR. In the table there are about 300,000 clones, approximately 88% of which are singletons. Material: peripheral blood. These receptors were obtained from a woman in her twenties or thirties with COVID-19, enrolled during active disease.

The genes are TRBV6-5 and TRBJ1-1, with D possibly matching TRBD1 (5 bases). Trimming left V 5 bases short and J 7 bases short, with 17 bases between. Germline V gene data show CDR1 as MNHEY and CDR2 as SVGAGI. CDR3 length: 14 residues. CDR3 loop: CASSKGLVGSEAFF. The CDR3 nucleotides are TGTGCCAGCAGTAAGGGACTCGTTGGGAGTGAAGCTTTCTTT.

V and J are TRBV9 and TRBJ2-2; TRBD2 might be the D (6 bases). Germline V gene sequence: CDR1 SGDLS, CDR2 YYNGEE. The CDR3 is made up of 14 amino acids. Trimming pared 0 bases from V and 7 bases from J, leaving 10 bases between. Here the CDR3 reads CASSVEGGLGELFF. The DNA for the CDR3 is TGTGCCAGCAGCGTAGAGGGAGGACTCGGGGAGCTGTTTTTT.

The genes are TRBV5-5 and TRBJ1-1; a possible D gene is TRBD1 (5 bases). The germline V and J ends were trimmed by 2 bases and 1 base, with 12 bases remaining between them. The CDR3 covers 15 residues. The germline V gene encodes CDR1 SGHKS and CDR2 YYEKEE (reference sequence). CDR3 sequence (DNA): TGTGCCAGCAGCTTCAATCCGGGGGGGAACACTGAAGCTTTCTTT. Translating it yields CASSFNPGGNTEAFF. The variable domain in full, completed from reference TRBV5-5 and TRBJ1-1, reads DAGVTQSPTHLIKTRGQQVTLRCSPISGHKSVSWYQQVLGQGPQFIFQYYEKEERGRGNFPDRFSARQFPNYSSELNVNALLLGDSALYLCASSFNPGGNTEAFFGQGTRLTVV.

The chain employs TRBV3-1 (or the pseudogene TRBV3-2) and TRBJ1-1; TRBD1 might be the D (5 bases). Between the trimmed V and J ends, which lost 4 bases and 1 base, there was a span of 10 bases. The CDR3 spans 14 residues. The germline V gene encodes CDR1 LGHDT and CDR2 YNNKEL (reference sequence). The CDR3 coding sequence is TGTGCCAGCAGCCCCCGGGGGACGAACACTGAAGCTTTCTTT. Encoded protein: CASSPRGTNTEAFF.

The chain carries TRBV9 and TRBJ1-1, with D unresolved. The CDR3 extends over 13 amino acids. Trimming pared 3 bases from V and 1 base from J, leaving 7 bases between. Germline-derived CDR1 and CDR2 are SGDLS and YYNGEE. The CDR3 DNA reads TGTGCCAGCAGCGGGGCACCGAACACTGAAGCTTTCTTT. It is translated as CASSGAPNTEAFF.

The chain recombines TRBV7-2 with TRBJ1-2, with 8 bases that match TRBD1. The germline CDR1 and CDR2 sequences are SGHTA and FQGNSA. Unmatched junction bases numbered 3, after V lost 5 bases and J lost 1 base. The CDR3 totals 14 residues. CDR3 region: CASSPDRDNYGYTF. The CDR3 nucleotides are TGTGCCAGCAGCCCGGACAGGGATAACTATGGCTACACCTTC.

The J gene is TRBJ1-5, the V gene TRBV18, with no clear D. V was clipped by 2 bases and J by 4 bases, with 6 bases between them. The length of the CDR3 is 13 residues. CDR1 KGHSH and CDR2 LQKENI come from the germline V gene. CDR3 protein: CASSPSRNQPQHF. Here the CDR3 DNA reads TGTGCCAGCTCACCATCCCGGAATCAGCCCCAGCATTTT.

The CDR3 region has the DNA TGTGCCAGCAGCCAAGAGGGACAGGGTTCTTTTGAAAAACTGTTTTTT. Its protein product is CASSQEGQGSFEKLFF. V and J are TRBV3-1 (or the pseudogene TRBV3-2) and TRBJ1-4; 9 nucleotides match TRBD1. After removal of 0 bases from V and 7 bases from J, the junction contained 6 bases not matched to a gene. Germline loops: CDR1 LGHDT, CDR2 YNNKEL (reference sequence). The CDR3 contains 16 residues.

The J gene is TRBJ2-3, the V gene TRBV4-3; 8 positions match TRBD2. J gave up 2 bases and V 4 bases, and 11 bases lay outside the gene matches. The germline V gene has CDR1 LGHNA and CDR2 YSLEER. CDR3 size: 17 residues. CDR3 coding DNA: TGCGCCAGCAGCCCCGTAAGCGGCGGGGGGCCCACAGATACGCAGTATTTT. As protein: CASSPVSGGGPTDTQYF.

CDR3 bases: TGTGCCAGCAGCTTGCTCCAGCGGGAGGCCCAGTACTTC. Translated: CASSLLQREAQYF. The gene calls are TRBV11-3 and TRBJ2-5, with TRBD2 matching over 9 bases. J lost 9 bases, V lost 3 bases, and 5 bases had no gene match. The V gene's germline CDR1 is SGHNT and CDR2 YENEEA. This CDR3 spans 13 amino acids. The whole variable domain, filled in from reference TRBV11-3 and TRBJ2-5, reads EAGVVQSPRYKIIEKKQPVAFWCNPISGHNTLYWYLQNLGQGPELLIRYENEEAVDDSQLPKDRFSAERLKGVDSTLKIQPAELGDSAVYLCASSLLQREAQYFGPGTRLLVL.

The CDR3 nucleotides read TGCAGCGCTCAGGGTACCTATGGCTACACCTTC. Protein product: CSAQGTYGYTF. The chain joins TRBV29-1 to TRBJ1-2, with a possible D match to TRBD1 (5 bases). Deletions cut 7 bases from V and 4 bases from J, with 10 bases between. Germline CDR1 is SQVTM and CDR2 is ANQGSEA. The CDR3 has 11 amino acids. The full variable domain, rest sourced from reference TRBV29-1 and TRBJ1-2, is SAVISQKPSRDICQRGTSLTIQCQVDSQVTMMFWYRQQPGQSLTLIATANQGSEATYESGFVIDKFPISRPNLTFSTLTVSNMSPEDSSIYLCSAQGTYGYTFGSGTRLTVV.

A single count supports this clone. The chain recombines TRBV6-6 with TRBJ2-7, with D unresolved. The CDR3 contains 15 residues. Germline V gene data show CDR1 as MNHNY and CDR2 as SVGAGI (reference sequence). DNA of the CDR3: TGTGCCAGCAGTTACGACTCGGATCATACCTACGGGCAGTACGTC. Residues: CASSYDSDHTYGQYV.

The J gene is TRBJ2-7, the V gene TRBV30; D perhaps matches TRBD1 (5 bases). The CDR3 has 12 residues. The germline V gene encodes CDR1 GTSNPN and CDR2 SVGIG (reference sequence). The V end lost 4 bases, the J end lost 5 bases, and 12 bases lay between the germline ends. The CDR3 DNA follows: TGTGCCTGGACAGGGTCTGGTGACGAGCAGTACTTC. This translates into CAWTGSGDEQYF.

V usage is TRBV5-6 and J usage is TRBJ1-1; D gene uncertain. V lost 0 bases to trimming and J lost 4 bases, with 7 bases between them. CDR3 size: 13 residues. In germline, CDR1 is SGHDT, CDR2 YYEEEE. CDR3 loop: CASSLGGGTEAFF. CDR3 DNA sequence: TGTGCCAGCAGCTTGGGCGGCGGCACTGAAGCTTTCTTT.

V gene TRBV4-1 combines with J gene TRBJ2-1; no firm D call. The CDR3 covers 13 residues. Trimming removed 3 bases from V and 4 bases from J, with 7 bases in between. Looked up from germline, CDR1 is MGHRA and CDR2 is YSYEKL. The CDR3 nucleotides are TGCGCCAGCAGCCAGTTTCAATACAATGAGCAGTTCTTC. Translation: CASSQFQYNEQFF.

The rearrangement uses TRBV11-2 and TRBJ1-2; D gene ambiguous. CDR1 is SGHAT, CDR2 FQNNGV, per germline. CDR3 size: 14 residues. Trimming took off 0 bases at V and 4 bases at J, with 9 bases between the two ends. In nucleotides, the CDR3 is TGTGCCAGCAGCTTAGATGGAGGGTTCTATGGCTACACCTTC. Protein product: CASSLDGGFYGYTF.

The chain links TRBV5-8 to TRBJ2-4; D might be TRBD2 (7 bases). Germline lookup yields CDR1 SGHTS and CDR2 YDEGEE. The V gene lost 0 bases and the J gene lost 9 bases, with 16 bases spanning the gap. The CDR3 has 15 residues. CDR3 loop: CASSLAGQGGGIQYF. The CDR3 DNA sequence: TGTGCCAGCAGCTTGGCCGGTCAGGGAGGGGGCATTCAGTACTTC.

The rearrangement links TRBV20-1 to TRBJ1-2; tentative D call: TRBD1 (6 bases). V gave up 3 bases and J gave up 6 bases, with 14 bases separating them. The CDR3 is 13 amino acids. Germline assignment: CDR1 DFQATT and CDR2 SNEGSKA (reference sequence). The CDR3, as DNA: TGCAGTGCTAGTCACAGGGAAGGACATGGCTACACCTTC. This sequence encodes CSASHREGHGYTF.

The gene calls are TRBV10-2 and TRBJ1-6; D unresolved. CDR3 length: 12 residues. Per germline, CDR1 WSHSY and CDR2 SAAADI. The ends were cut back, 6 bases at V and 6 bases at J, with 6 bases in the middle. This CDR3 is CASSTSNSPLHF. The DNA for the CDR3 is TGCGCCAGCAGCACTTCTAATTCACCCCTCCACTTT.

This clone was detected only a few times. CDR3 sequence reads: CASSAPGTSATDTQYF. CDR3 nucleotides: TGTGCCAGCAGCGCCCCCGGGACTAGCGCAACAGATACGCAGTATTTT. V and J are TRBV5-4 and TRBJ2-3, with 10 nucleotides matching TRBD2. This CDR3 is 16 amino acids long. The germline V gene has CDR1 SGHNT and CDR2 YYREEE (reference sequence). J gave up 3 bases and V 4 bases, and 8 bases lay outside the gene matches.

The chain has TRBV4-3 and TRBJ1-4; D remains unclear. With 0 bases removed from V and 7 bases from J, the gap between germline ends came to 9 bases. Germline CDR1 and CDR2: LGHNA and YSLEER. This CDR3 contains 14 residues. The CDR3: CASSQDGQSEKLFF. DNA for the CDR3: TGCGCCAGCAGCCAAGATGGGCAGTCTGAAAAACTGTTTTTT.

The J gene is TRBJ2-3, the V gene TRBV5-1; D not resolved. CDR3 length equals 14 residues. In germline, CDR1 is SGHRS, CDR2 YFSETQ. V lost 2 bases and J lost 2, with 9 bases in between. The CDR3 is CASSFQEPTDTQYF. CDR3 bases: TGCGCCAGCAGCTTCCAGGAACCCACAGATACGCAGTATTTT.

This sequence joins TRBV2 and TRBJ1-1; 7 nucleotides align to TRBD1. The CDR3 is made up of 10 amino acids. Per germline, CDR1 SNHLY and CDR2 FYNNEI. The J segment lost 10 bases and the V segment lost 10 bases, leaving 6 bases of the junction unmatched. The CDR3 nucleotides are TGTGCCATAAGGGGGCTGGGAGCTTTCTTT. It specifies CAIRGLGAFF.

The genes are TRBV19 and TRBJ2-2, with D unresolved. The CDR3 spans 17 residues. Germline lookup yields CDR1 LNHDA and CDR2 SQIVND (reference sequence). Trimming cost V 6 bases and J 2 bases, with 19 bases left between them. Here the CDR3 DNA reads TGTGCCAGTAGCCGCGATTCTACGAAGCCAAACACCGGGGAGCTGTTTTTT. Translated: CASSRDSTKPNTGELFF.

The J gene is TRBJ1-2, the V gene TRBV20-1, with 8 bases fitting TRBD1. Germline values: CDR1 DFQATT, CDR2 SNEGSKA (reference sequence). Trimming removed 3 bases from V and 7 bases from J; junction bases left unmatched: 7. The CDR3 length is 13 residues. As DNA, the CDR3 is TGCAGTGCTAGTCGGACAGGGTTCGCTGGCTACACCTTC. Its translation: CSASRTGFAGYTF.

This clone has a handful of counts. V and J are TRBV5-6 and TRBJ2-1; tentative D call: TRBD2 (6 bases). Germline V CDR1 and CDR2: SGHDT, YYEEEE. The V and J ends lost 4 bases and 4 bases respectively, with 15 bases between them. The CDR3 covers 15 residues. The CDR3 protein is CASSSGPIGYNEQFF. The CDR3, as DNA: TGTGCCAGCAGCAGCGGGCCCATCGGGTACAATGAGCAGTTCTTC.

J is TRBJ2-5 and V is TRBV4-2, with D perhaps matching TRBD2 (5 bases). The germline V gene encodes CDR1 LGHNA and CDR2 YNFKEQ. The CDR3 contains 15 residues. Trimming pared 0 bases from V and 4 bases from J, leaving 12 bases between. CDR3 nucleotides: TGTGCCAGCAGCCAAGATCTGGGCCGGGGAGAGACCCAGTACTTC. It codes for CASSQDLGRGETQYF.

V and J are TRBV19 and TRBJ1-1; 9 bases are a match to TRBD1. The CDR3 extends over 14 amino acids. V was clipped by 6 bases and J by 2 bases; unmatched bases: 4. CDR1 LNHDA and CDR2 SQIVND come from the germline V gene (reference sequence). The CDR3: CASRDRGFNTEAFF. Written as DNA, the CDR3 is TGTGCCAGTAGAGACAGGGGGTTCAACACTGAAGCTTTCTTT.

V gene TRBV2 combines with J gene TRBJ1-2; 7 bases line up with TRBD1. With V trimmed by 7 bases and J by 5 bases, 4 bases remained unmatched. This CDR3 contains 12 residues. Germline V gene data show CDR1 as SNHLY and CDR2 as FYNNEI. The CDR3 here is CASMGQFYGYTF. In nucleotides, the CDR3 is TGTGCCAGCATGGGACAGTTTTATGGCTACACCTTC. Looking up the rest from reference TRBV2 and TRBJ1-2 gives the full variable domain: EPEVTQTPSHQVTQMGQEVILRCVPISNHLYFYWYRQILGQKVEFLVSFYNNEISEKSEIFDDQFSVERPDGSNFTLKIRSTKLEDSAMYFCASMGQFYGYTFGSGTRLTVV.